These 24 T cell receptor beta chains share one sample of origin, sequenced in a study of human T cells and chemical hapten exposure. TCRdb used MiXCR to reprocess the RACE reads, holding one entry per CDR3 protein. The sample carries just under 65,000 distinct CDR3 sequences, roughly 11% recorded once. Time point specified: patch test 3, about 24 weeks after DPC sensitization. Treatment denoted: therapeutic diphenylcyclopropenone sensitization with weekly scalp DPC. The source material was whole blood, sampled in connection with sensitization to the hapten diphenylcyclopropenone (DPC). The receptors come from a woman in her twenties or thirties with alopecia areata. Some clones in this sample may be carry-over from other donors' samples.

This clonotype has ten or more counts. This chain connects TRBV18 to TRBJ1-1; D is possibly TRBD1 (6 bases). Between the trimmed V and J ends, which lost 3 bases and 0 bases, there was a span of 23 bases. In germline, CDR1 is KGHSH, CDR2 LQKENI. This CDR3 has 19 amino acids. The CDR3 region has the DNA TGTGCCAGCTCACCTACCCGAATTACAGGGAACCCATTGAACACTGAAGCTTTCTTT. Its protein is CASSPTRITGNPLNTEAFF.

This clonotype was seen ten or more times. The rearrangement links TRBV7-3 to TRBJ2-7, with D possibly being TRBD1 or TRBD2 (5 bases each). Trimming took off 5 bases at V and 0 bases at J, with 8 bases between the two ends. This CDR3 has 13 amino acids. The germline V gene encodes CDR1 SGHTA and CDR2 FQGTGA. For the CDR3, the DNA is TGTGCCAGCAGCCCGGGACCCTCCTACGAGCAGTACTTC. Translation gives CASSPGPSYEQYF.

In its sample, this clonotype was seen many times. This chain joins TRBV28 and TRBJ2-1, with 8 bases aligning to TRBD2. Germline V gene lookup returns CDR1 MDHEN and CDR2 SYDVKM. CDR3 length: 14 residues. J gave up 0 bases and V 8 bases, and 3 bases lay outside the gene matches. This CDR3 reads CASLREDSYNEQFF. The CDR3 DNA follows: TGTGCCAGCCTGCGGGAGGACTCCTACAATGAGCAGTTCTTC.

This clonotype was found a few times. The chain is built from TRBV13 and TRBJ2-7; D may be TRBD1 (5 bases). The V and J ends lost 5 bases and 5 bases respectively, with 7 bases between them. The germline gives CDR1 PRHDT, CDR2 FYEKMQ (reference sequence). This CDR3 is 11 amino acids long. The CDR3 DNA is TGTGCCAGCAGCCAGGGTAACGAGCAGTACTTC. Amino acid sequence: CASSQGNEQYF. The full variable domain, its missing parts supplied by reference TRBV13 and TRBJ2-7, is AAGVIQSPRHLIKEKRETATLKCYPIPRHDTVYWYQQGPGQDPQFLISFYEKMQSDKGSIPDRFSAQQFSDYHSELNMSSLELGDSALYFCASSQGNEQYFGPGTRLTVT.

This clonotype occurred many times. This chain links TRBV7-9 with TRBJ2-3; 7 positions agree with TRBD2. The CDR3 runs 14 residues. The germline V gene encodes CDR1 SEHNR and CDR2 FQNEAQ (reference sequence). The ends lost 6 bases at V and 4 bases at J; junction bases unmatched: 7. As DNA, the CDR3 is TGTGCCAGCAGTTTTGGCGGGAGCTCAGATACGCAGTATTTT. Residues: CASSFGGSSDTQYF.

This clonotype was found many times. This sequence joins TRBV20-1 and TRBJ2-5, with D possibly matching TRBD1 (5 bases). CDR1 and CDR2 (germline): DFQATT, SNEGSKA (reference sequence). The CDR3 length is 13 residues. The V end was cut by 7 bases, the J end by 7 bases, with 19 bases between. CDR3 sequence (DNA): TGCAGTGTTTCCACAGGATTCCCGGGGACCCAGTACTTC. Its protein is CSVSTGFPGTQYF.

This clonotype has more than one count but fewer than ten. V usage is TRBV29-1 and J usage is TRBJ2-3, with 12 bases fitting TRBD2. V lost 1 base, J lost 4 bases, and 0 bases stayed unmatched. The CDR3 is made up of 14 amino acids. Germline values: CDR1 SQVTM, CDR2 ANQGSEA. The CDR3 region is CSVEGLAGADTQYF. DNA for the CDR3: TGCAGCGTTGAAGGACTAGCGGGAGCAGATACGCAGTATTTT.

The V gene is TRBV27, the J gene TRBJ2-1; TRBD1 aligns across 9 bases. The CDR3 is 13 amino acids. V lost 10 bases, J lost 9 bases, and 10 bases stayed unmatched. Germline loops: CDR1 MNHEY, CDR2 SMNVEV (reference sequence). CDR3 nucleotides: TGTGCCATTGGGACAGGGTTTGGAGGTGAGCAGTTCTTC. As protein: CAIGTGFGGEQFF.

This clonotype was detected a few times. V is TRBV6-2 or TRBV6-3 and J is TRBJ2-1, with 10 bases matching TRBD2. This CDR3 contains 18 residues. The trim removed 0 bases at V and 5 bases at J, leaving 10 bases unmatched. Germline assignment: CDR1 MNHEY and CDR2 SVGEGT. CDR3 coding DNA: TGTGCCAGCAGTTACTCGATTGGTCTAGCGGGGGTCAACAATGAGCAGTTCTTC. It codes for CASSYSIGLAGVNNEQFF.

This clonotype was detected many times. The chain carries TRBV6-5 and TRBJ1-3, with D unresolved. Germline CDR1 reads MNHEY; CDR2 reads SVGAGI. V lost 10 bases and J 0 bases, leaving 16 bases between the germline ends. The CDR3 contains 15 residues. CDR3 nucleotide sequence: TGTGCCACCCTTGCACCGGCCTTCTCTGGAAACACCATATATTTT. It codes for CATLAPAFSGNTIYF.

This clonotype occurred a few times. This sequence joins TRBV7-2 and TRBJ1-1; possibly TRBD1 for D (6 bases). Germline V lookup: CDR1 SGHTA, CDR2 FQGNSA. The V end lost 2 bases, the J end lost 4 bases, and 8 bases lay between the germline ends. CDR3 length: 13 amino acids. The CDR3 sequence is CASSLLTGTEAFF. CDR3 DNA sequence: TGTGCCAGCAGCTTATTGACAGGCACTGAAGCTTTCTTT.

This sequence joins TRBV27 and TRBJ2-3; 13 positions agree with TRBD2. Trimming at V came to 5 bases and at J to 4 bases, leaving 6 bases not matched to a gene. There are 16 residues in the CDR3. Germline V gives CDR1 MNHEY, CDR2 SMNVEV (reference sequence). The CDR3 reads CASSQLAGGPSDTQYF. Written as DNA, the CDR3 is TGTGCCAGCAGTCAACTAGCGGGAGGGCCCTCAGATACGCAGTATTTT.

The gene calls are TRBV19 and TRBJ1-2, with 7 bases matching TRBD1. The CDR3 consists of 11 residues. Germline trimming cut 7 bases from V and 7 bases from J; bases unmatched to any gene: 3. Germline loops: CDR1 LNHDA, CDR2 SQIVND (reference sequence). The CDR3 DNA reads as TGTGCCAGTAATGGGGACAGTGGCTACACCTTC. It yields the protein CASNGDSGYTF.

The chain recombines TRBV12-5 with TRBJ1-1, with 9 bases identical to TRBD1. CDR1 and CDR2 from the germline V gene are LGHNT and FRNRAP. The CDR3 is made up of 18 amino acids. V lost 4 bases and J lost 10; bases outside the gene matches: 22. CDR3 amino acids: CASGSLPTGTGFPLGAFF. CDR3 coding DNA: TGTGCTAGTGGTTCCCTGCCTACCGGGACAGGGTTCCCCTTGGGAGCTTTCTTT.

This clonotype has a handful of counts. The chain carries TRBV20-1 and TRBJ2-1; TRBD2 matches at 7 bases. Germline values: CDR1 DFQATT, CDR2 SNEGSKA (reference sequence). The CDR3 is made up of 15 amino acids. V lost 2 bases, J lost 5 bases, and 9 bases stayed unmatched. CDR3 sequence reads: CSARQKGGSHNEQFF. The CDR3 DNA is TGCAGTGCTAGACAGAAGGGCGGGAGTCACAATGAGCAGTTCTTC.

A few counts support this clonotype. The genes are TRBV20-1 and TRBJ1-3; tentatively, D is TRBD1 (6 bases). The CDR3 has 16 amino acids. Per germline, CDR1 DFQATT and CDR2 SNEGSKA (reference sequence). V gave up 3 bases and J gave up 0 bases, with 15 bases separating them. CDR3 in amino acids: CSASRGSSHSGNTIYF. CDR3 DNA: TGCAGTGCTAGCAGGGGAAGCTCTCACTCTGGAAACACCATATATTTT.

The sample holds many counts of this clonotype. This chain joins TRBV12-3 or TRBV12-4 and TRBJ2-7, with 10 bases fitting TRBD2. Trimming cost V 4 bases and J 1 base; bases outside gene matches: 7. The CDR3 extends over 16 amino acids. In nucleotides, the CDR3 is TGTGCCAGCAGTTGGAGCGGGAGGGCCGATTCCTACGAGCAGTACTTC. It is translated as CASSWSGRADSYEQYF.

This clonotype came up many times. V usage is TRBV18 and J usage is TRBJ1-5; TRBD1 is a possible D gene (5 bases). Trimming pared 3 bases from V and 4 bases from J, leaving 16 bases between. The germline CDR1 and CDR2 sequences are KGHSH and LQKENI. CDR3 size: 16 residues. This CDR3 reads CASSPYVQEVNQPQHF. DNA of the CDR3: TGTGCCAGCTCACCCTACGTACAGGAGGTTAATCAGCCCCAGCATTTT. The complete variable domain, with remaining parts taken from reference TRBV18 and TRBJ1-5, reads NAGVMQNPRHLVRRRGQEARLRCSPMKGHSHVYWYRQLPEEGLKFMVYLQKENIIDESGMPKERFSAEFPKEGPSILRIQQVVRGDSAAYFCASSPYVQEVNQPQHFGDGTRLSIL.

This clonotype occurred once. The V and J genes are TRBV18 and TRBJ2-7; D is ambiguous. Germline V gene data show CDR1 as KGHSH and CDR2 as LQKENI. Trimming cost V 3 bases and J 0 bases, with 12 bases left between them. This CDR3 is built from 15 residues. The CDR3 DNA follows: TGTGCCAGCTCACCTCCCGGCCTGTACTCCTACGAGCAGTACTTC. Translation: CASSPPGLYSYEQYF.

This clonotype was counted at least ten times. This rearrangement joins TRBV20-1 to TRBJ1-1, with D unclear. V was clipped by 1 base and J by 4 bases, with 16 bases between them. CDR1 and CDR2 (germline): DFQATT, SNEGSKA (reference sequence). The CDR3 runs 15 residues. CDR3 DNA sequence: TGCAGTGCTAGAGTCCAACCCGGGGTTAGCACTGAAGCTTTCTTT. Translated, it gives CSARVQPGVSTEAFF.

This clonotype was seen only a few times. The chain couples TRBV7-9 to TRBJ2-5, with 7 bases that match TRBD1. Germline loops: CDR1 SEHNR, CDR2 FQNEAQ (reference sequence). The CDR3 has 16 residues. Trimming at V came to 3 bases and at J to 3 bases, leaving 10 bases not matched to a gene. The CDR3: CASSFLAGGMEETQYF. DNA for the CDR3: TGTGCCAGCAGCTTTTTGGCAGGGGGTATGGAAGAGACCCAGTACTTC.

The genes are TRBV7-9 and TRBJ2-7, with a tentative D call TRBD2 (6 bases). The CDR3 sequence is 14 residues long. Germline CDR1 reads SEHNR; CDR2 reads FQNEAQ (reference sequence). Trimming stripped 0 bases from V and 6 bases from J, with 12 bases between. The DNA for the CDR3 is TGTGCCAGCAGCTTAGCCGCCACTAGCATCGAGCAGTACTTC. The encoded protein is CASSLAATSIEQYF. The variable domain in full, with the rest retrieved from reference TRBV7-9 and TRBJ2-7, is DTGVSQNPRHKITKRGQNVTFRCDPISEHNRLYWYRQTLGQGPEFLTYFQNEAQLEKSRLLSDRFSAERPKGSFSTLEIQRTEQGDSAMYLCASSLAATSIEQYFGPGTRLTVT.

V gene TRBV10-3 combines with J gene TRBJ2-4; 7 bases align to TRBD1. Losses at the gene ends were 0 bases for V and 5 bases for J; bases not matched to a gene: 19. CDR3 length: 20 amino acids. The germline V gene encodes CDR1 ENHRY and CDR2 SYGVKD. The CDR3 sequence is CAISESPKTNRGKLENIQYF. Here the CDR3 DNA reads TGTGCCATCAGTGAGTCCCCAAAAACAAACAGGGGCAAACTAGAAAACATTCAGTACTTC.

This clonotype was recorded many times. This chain uses TRBV6-5 with TRBJ2-7; possibly TRBD1 for D (6 bases). The CDR3 has 15 residues. In germline, CDR1 is MNHEY, CDR2 SVGAGI. V lost 6 bases and J lost 2, with 17 bases in between. CDR3 DNA: TGTGCCAGCAGGATGAACAGGGCCCCTACCTACGAGCAGTACTTC. Translation gives CASRMNRAPTYEQYF.